This is a list of T cell receptor beta chains from one sample in a study of T cell changes during pregnancy in multiple sclerosis. Repertoires were generated with immunoSEQ multiplex PCR, while TCRdb's copy carries only in-frame clones and drops some. The table has approximately 58,000 clones, 92% seen once. The starting material was CD4+ T cells from peripheral blood mononuclear cells, obtained after pregnancy. The receptors were sampled from a female donor in good health, enrolled as a control in a pregnancy study. Both conserved end residues are part of each CDR3. The D gene is left open where the match is weak. Not every row has a clone size; where given, it reads once, few, many or a size class.

clone size: NA; J gene: TRBJ1-6; D gene: NA; V gene: TRBV30; CDR3 DNA: TGTGCCTGGAGTGGAGGGCTCGCCTTTAATTCACCCCTCCACTTT; CDR3 protein: CAWSGGLAFNSPLHF
clone size: NA; J gene: TRBJ1-1; D gene: NA; V gene: TRBV6-5; CDR3 DNA: TGTGCCAGCAAAATTCAGGGGCTCCTCCCTGAAGCTTTCTTT; CDR3 protein: CASKIQGLLPEAFF
clone size: NA; J gene: TRBJ1-4; D gene: NA; V gene: TRBV29-1; CDR3 DNA: TGCAGCGTTCGGAGGGCTAATGAAAAACTGTTTTTT; CDR3 protein: CSVRRANEKLFF
clone size: once; J gene: TRBJ1-4; D gene: NA; V gene: TRBV5-4; CDR3 DNA: TGTGCCAGCAGCGGAAATCAGGGGACTAATGAAAAACTGTTTTTT; CDR3 protein: CASSGNQGTNEKLFF
clone size: NA; J gene: TRBJ1-1; D gene: NA; V gene: TRBV7-9; CDR3 DNA: TGTGCCAGCAGCTTACGAGTGGACACTGAAGCTTTCTTT; CDR3 protein: CASSLRVDTEAFF
clone size: NA; J gene: TRBJ1-2; D gene: TRBD1; V gene: TRBV6-1; CDR3 DNA: TGTGCCAGCAGTGCCCGGGACAGGGGCCGTGGCTACACCTTC; CDR3 protein: CASSARDRGRGYTF
clone size: once; J gene: TRBJ2-3; D gene: TRBD2; V gene: TRBV28; CDR3 DNA: TGTGCCAGCCAATCCCCGGGGGGGATAGATACGCAGTATTTT; CDR3 protein: CASQSPGGIDTQYF
clone size: once; J gene: TRBJ1-4; D gene: NA; V gene: TRBV27; CDR3 DNA: TGTGCCAGCAGTTCTCAGGGTGATGAAAAACTGTTTTTT; CDR3 protein: CASSSQGDEKLFF
clone size: once; J gene: TRBJ2-5; D gene: NA; V gene: TRBV20-1; CDR3 DNA: TGCAGTGAGGCGGTCGGGGAGACCCAGTACTTC; CDR3 protein: CSEAVGETQYF
clone size: NA; J gene: TRBJ1-1; D gene: NA; V gene: TRBV6-1; CDR3 DNA: TGTGCCAGCAGACCCTGGACAGAGGGCACTGAAGCTTTCTTT; CDR3 protein: CASRPWTEGTEAFF
clone size: NA; J gene: TRBJ2-1; D gene: NA; V gene: TRBV11-3; CDR3 DNA: TGTGCCAGCAGCCGACGAGCCCGGGATCGATTGAATGAGCAGTTCTTC; CDR3 protein: CASSRRARDRLNEQFF
clone size: once; J gene: TRBJ2-7; D gene: TRBD1; V gene: TRBV15; CDR3 DNA: TGTGCCACCAGCAGGAGGGACAGGGGGCCCCACTACGAGCAGTACTTC; CDR3 protein: CATSRRDRGPHYEQYF
clone size: NA; J gene: TRBJ1-3; D gene: NA; V gene: TRBV29-1; CDR3 DNA: TGCAGCGTGGGGGCCGCATCTGGAAACACCATATATTTT; CDR3 protein: CSVGAASGNTIYF
clone size: NA; J gene: TRBJ1-5; D gene: NA; V gene: TRBV7-3; CDR3 DNA: TGTGCCAGCAGCTTAAGGAGGGGTGGACAGCCCCAGCATTTT; CDR3 protein: CASSLRRGGQPQHF
clone size: NA; J gene: TRBJ2-4; D gene: NA; V gene: TRBV7-8; CDR3 DNA: TGTGCCAGCAGCGATGCTAGCAGCCTAAACATTCAGTACTTC; CDR3 protein: CASSDASSLNIQYF
clone size: NA; J gene: TRBJ1-1; D gene: TRBD1; V gene: TRBV2; CDR3 DNA: TGTGCCAGCAGTCAGGACAGGGGTGAAGCTTTCTTT; CDR3 protein: CASSQDRGEAFF
clone size: NA; J gene: TRBJ1-2; D gene: NA; V gene: TRBV12-5; CDR3 DNA: TGTGCTAGTGGTTTGGGACAGTTTATGAAGGGCTACACCTTC; CDR3 protein: CASGLGQFMKGYTF
clone size: NA; J gene: TRBJ2-2; D gene: NA; V gene: TRBV4-3; CDR3 DNA: TGCGCCAGCAGCCAAGGCGGGGATGACACCGGGGAGCTGTTTTTT; CDR3 protein: CASSQGGDDTGELFF
clone size: NA; J gene: TRBJ2-5; D gene: NA; V gene: TRBV15; CDR3 DNA: TGTGCCACCAGTCCGAGAGAAGCGGGGACCCAGTACTTC; CDR3 protein: CATSPREAGTQYF
clone size: NA; J gene: TRBJ2-1; D gene: TRBD2; V gene: TRBV7-6; CDR3 DNA: TGTGCCAGCAGCTCCCTAGCGGGGCCCTACAATGAGCAGTTCTTC; CDR3 protein: CASSSLAGPYNEQFF
clone size: NA; J gene: TRBJ1-4; D gene: NA; V gene: TRBV15; CDR3 DNA: TGTGCCACCAGCAGAGGGACAAGGGATGAAAAACTGTTTTTT; CDR3 protein: CATSRGTRDEKLFF
clone size: NA; J gene: TRBJ2-7; D gene: TRBD1; V gene: TRBV23-1; CDR3 DNA: TGCGCCAGCAGCCCCGACAGGGGTGTAACCTACGAGCAGTACTTC; CDR3 protein: CASSPDRGVTYEQYF
clone size: NA; J gene: TRBJ1-2; D gene: TRBD1; V gene: TRBV19; CDR3 DNA: TGTGCCAGTAGTCGACAGGGAGGTCCCAAAAACTATGGCTACACCTTC; CDR3 protein: CASSRQGGPKNYGYTF
clone size: once; J gene: TRBJ2-2; D gene: TRBD2; V gene: TRBV4-3; CDR3 DNA: TGCGCCAGCAGCCGCCGGACTAGCGGGGGGGACCGGGAGCTGTTTTTT; CDR3 protein: CASSRRTSGGDRELFF
clone size: NA; J gene: TRBJ2-7; D gene: TRBD2; V gene: TRBV5-4; CDR3 DNA: TGTGCCAGCAGCGCGGGAGGGTGGGTATCGTCCTACGAGCAGTACTTC; CDR3 protein: CASSAGGWVSSYEQYF
clone size: NA; J gene: TRBJ1-2; D gene: NA; V gene: TRBV6-4; CDR3 DNA: TGTGCCAGCAGCCTTGAAACAGGAAACTATGGCTACACCTTC; CDR3 protein: CASSLETGNYGYTF
clone size: once; J gene: TRBJ2-5; D gene: NA; V gene: TRBV30; CDR3 DNA: TGTGCCTGGAGTCGGACTCTCCTTGGAAGAGAGACCCAGTACTTC; CDR3 protein: CAWSRTLLGRETQYF
clone size: NA; J gene: TRBJ1-2; D gene: NA; V gene: TRBV5-1; CDR3 DNA: TGCGCCAGCAGCTTGGCCGGTAGAGATGGCTACACCTTC; CDR3 protein: CASSLAGRDGYTF
clone size: few; J gene: TRBJ1-6; D gene: NA; V gene: TRBV5-1; CDR3 DNA: TGCGCCAGCAGCTTTCTTCCGGGAAATTCACCCCTCCACTTT; CDR3 protein: CASSFLPGNSPLHF
clone size: NA; J gene: TRBJ2-2; D gene: NA; V gene: TRBV5-1; CDR3 DNA: TGCGCCAGCAGCTTAGAGGCCTACACCGGGGAGCTGTTTTTT; CDR3 protein: CASSLEAYTGELFF
clone size: NA; J gene: TRBJ2-7; D gene: TRBD1; V gene: TRBV7-9; CDR3 DNA: TGTGCCAGCAGCTTAGGGGGACAGGGGCCATACGAGCAGTACTTC; CDR3 protein: CASSLGGQGPYEQYF
clone size: once; J gene: TRBJ1-5; D gene: NA; V gene: TRBV7-2; CDR3 DNA: TGTGCCAGCAGCTTAGAAGGAGGGCGGCCCCAGCATTTT; CDR3 protein: CASSLEGGRPQHF
clone size: NA; J gene: TRBJ2-5; D gene: TRBD2; V gene: TRBV5-1; CDR3 DNA: TGCGCCAGCAGCTTGAGAAGCGGGGGGATAATAGAGACCCAGTACTTC; CDR3 protein: CASSLRSGGIIETQYF
clone size: NA; J gene: TRBJ1-3; D gene: TRBD1; V gene: TRBV2; CDR3 DNA: TGTGCCAGCAGTACAGGGGCCTCTGGAAACACCATATATTTT; CDR3 protein: CASSTGASGNTIYF
clone size: NA; J gene: TRBJ1-2; D gene: NA; V gene: TRBV7-6; CDR3 DNA: TGTGCCAGCAGCTCCCGGACGGGGAACTATGGCTACACCTTC; CDR3 protein: CASSSRTGNYGYTF
clone size: NA; J gene: TRBJ2-7; D gene: TRBD1; V gene: TRBV7-9; CDR3 DNA: TGTGCCAGCAGCTTAGAGGGACAGGGAGCCGAGCAGTACTTC; CDR3 protein: CASSLEGQGAEQYF
clone size: NA; J gene: TRBJ2-7; D gene: TRBD1; V gene: TRBV6-6; CDR3 DNA: TGTGCCATTACGACAGGGAGCTCCTACGAGCAGTACTTC; CDR3 protein: CAITTGSSYEQYF
clone size: NA; J gene: TRBJ1-1; D gene: NA; V gene: TRBV5-1; CDR3 DNA: TGCGCCAGCAGCTTGGCCCGAGATGAAGCTTTCTTT; CDR3 protein: CASSLARDEAFF
clone size: NA; J gene: TRBJ2-3; D gene: TRBD2; V gene: TRBV7-2; CDR3 DNA: TGTGCCAGCAGCTTAGGCGGGGGGGCCATAGATACGCAGTATTTT; CDR3 protein: CASSLGGGAIDTQYF
clone size: once; J gene: TRBJ2-5; D gene: TRBD2; V gene: TRBV7-9; CDR3 DNA: TGTGCCAGCAGCCCTCGACTAGCGTCGGAGACCCAGTACTTC; CDR3 protein: CASSPRLASETQYF
clone size: NA; J gene: TRBJ1-1; D gene: TRBD1; V gene: TRBV5-1; CDR3 DNA: TGCGCCAGCAGCTTAAATTTACAGGGGACTGAAGCTTTCTTT; CDR3 protein: CASSLNLQGTEAFF
clone size: NA; J gene: TRBJ1-3; D gene: NA; V gene: TRBV25-1; CDR3 DNA: TGTGCCAGCAGAACAGCTGGAAACACCATATATTTT; CDR3 protein: CASRTAGNTIYF
clone size: NA; J gene: TRBJ2-1; D gene: NA; V gene: TRBV14; CDR3 DNA: TGTGCCAGCAGCCAAGATCGGGCAGGGCGGAATGAGCAGTTCTTC; CDR3 protein: CASSQDRAGRNEQFF
clone size: NA; J gene: TRBJ2-7; D gene: NA; V gene: TRBV18; CDR3 DNA: TGTGCCAGCTCACGGGACACAACCTACGAGCAGTACTTC; CDR3 protein: CASSRDTTYEQYF
clone size: NA; J gene: TRBJ2-7; D gene: TRBD2; V gene: TRBV7-9; CDR3 DNA: TGTGCCAGCAGCCATCCGGGACTAGCGGGGTCCAGGAGCTCCTACGAGCAGTACTTC; CDR3 protein: CASSHPGLAGSRSSYEQYF
clone size: NA; J gene: TRBJ1-1; D gene: NA; V gene: TRBV19; CDR3 DNA: TGTGCCAGTATAAGGACAGACTTGAACACTGAAGCTTTCTTT; CDR3 protein: CASIRTDLNTEAFF
clone size: NA; J gene: TRBJ2-3; D gene: TRBD2; V gene: TRBV19; CDR3 DNA: TGTGCCAGTAGTATAGACCGTCCCCTAGCGGGGGCCAGCACAGATACGCAGTATTTT; CDR3 protein: CASSIDRPLAGASTDTQYF
clone size: NA; J gene: TRBJ1-2; D gene: TRBD1; V gene: TRBV30; CDR3 DNA: TGTGCCTGGAGAGAAATGGGACAGAGAACGAATGGCTACACCTTC; CDR3 protein: CAWREMGQRTNGYTF
clone size: NA; J gene: TRBJ2-2; D gene: NA; V gene: TRBV14; CDR3 DNA: TGTGCCAGCAGCCAATACAGGGCGCTGGGGACCGGGGAGCTGTTTTTT; CDR3 protein: CASSQYRALGTGELFF
clone size: NA; J gene: TRBJ2-2; D gene: TRBD1; V gene: TRBV11-1; CDR3 DNA: TGTGCCAGCAGCTCCCGGGACAGGGAGGCCGGGGAGCTGTTTTTT; CDR3 protein: CASSSRDREAGELFF